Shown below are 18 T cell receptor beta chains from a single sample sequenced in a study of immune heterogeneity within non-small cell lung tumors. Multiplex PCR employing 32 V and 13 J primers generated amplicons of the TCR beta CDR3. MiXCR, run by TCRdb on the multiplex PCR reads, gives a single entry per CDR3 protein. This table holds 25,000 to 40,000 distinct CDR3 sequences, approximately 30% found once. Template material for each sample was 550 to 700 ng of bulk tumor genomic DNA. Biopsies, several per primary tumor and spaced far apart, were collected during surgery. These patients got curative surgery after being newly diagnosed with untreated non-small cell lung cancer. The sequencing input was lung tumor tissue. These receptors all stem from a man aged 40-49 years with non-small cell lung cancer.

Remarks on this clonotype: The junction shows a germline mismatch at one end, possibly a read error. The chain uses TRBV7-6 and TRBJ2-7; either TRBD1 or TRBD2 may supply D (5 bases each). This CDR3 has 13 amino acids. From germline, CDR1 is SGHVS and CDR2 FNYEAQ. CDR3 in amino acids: CTSSTGRHYEQYF. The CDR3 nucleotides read TGTACCAGCAGCACGGGACGGCACTACGAGCAGTACTTC.

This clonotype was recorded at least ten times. CDR3 in DNA: TGTGCCAGCGGCCAGAACAATCAGCCCCAGCATTTT. Amino acid sequence: CASGQNNQPQHF. The chain employs TRBV11-2 and TRBJ1-5; D gene unclear. From germline, CDR1 is SGHAT and CDR2 FQNNGV. V was shortened by 8 bases and J by 3 bases, with 8 bases between the two germline ends. CDR3 size: 12 residues.

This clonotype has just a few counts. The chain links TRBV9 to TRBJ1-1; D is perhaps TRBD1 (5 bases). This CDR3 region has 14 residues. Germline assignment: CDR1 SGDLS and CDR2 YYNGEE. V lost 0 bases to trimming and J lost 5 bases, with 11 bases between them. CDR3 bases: TGTGCCAGCAGCGTAGAGTCGGGGGGGACTGAAGCTTTCTTT. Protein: CASSVESGGTEAFF.

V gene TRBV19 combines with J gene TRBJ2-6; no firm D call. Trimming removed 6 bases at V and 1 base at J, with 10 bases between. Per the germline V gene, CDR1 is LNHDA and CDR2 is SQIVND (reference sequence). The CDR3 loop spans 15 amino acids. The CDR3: CASRTGGSGANVLTF. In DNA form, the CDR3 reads TGTGCCAGTAGAACGGGTGGATCTGGGGCCAACGTCCTGACTTTC.

The CDR3 DNA reads as TGTGCCAGCAGCTCATCCGGGAGAGACTACACCGGGGAGCTGTTTTTT. This translates into CASSSSGRDYTGELFF. The chain employs TRBV7-9 and TRBJ2-2; possible D gene TRBD2, 6 bases. The V gene's germline CDR1 is SEHNR and CDR2 FQNEAQ (reference sequence). The CDR3 has 16 amino acids. V was clipped by 4 bases and J by 3 bases, with 15 bases between them.

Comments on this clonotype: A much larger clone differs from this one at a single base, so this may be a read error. CDR3 protein: CSAVQGNHPQHF. As DNA, the CDR3 is TGCAGCGCCGTACAGGGGAATCATCCCCAGCATTTT. The genes are TRBV20-1 and TRBJ1-5; 7 positions match TRBD1. Germline V gene sequence: CDR1 DFQATT, CDR2 SNEGSKA (reference sequence). The CDR3 runs 12 residues.

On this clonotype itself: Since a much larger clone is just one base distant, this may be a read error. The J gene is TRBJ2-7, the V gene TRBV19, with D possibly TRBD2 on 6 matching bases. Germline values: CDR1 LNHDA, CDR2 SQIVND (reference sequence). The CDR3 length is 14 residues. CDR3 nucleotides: TGTGCCAATAGTATAGGTCAGGGAGGCTCCGAGCAGTACTTC. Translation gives CANSIGQGGSEQYF.

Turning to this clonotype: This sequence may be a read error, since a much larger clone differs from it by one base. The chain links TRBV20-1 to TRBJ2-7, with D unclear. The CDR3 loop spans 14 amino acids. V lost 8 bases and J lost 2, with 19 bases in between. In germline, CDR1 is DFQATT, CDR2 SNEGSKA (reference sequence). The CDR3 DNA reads TGCAGTCCGACCAGGTGGCCCAGTACCTACGAGCAGTACTTC. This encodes CSPTRWPSTYEQYF.

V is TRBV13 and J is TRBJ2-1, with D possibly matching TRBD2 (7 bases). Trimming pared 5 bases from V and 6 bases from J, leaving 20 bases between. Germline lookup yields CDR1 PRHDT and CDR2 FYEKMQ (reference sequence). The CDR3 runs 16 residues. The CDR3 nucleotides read TGTGCCAGCAGCCAGGGGCGGGGGACTTCCATCAATGAGCAGTTCTTC. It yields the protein CASSQGRGTSINEQFF. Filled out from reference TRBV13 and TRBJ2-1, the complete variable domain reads AAGVIQSPRHLIKEKRETATLKCYPIPRHDTVYWYQQGPGQDPQFLISFYEKMQSDKGSIPDRFSAQQFSDYHSELNMSSLELGDSALYFCASSQGRGTSINEQFFGPGTRLTVL.

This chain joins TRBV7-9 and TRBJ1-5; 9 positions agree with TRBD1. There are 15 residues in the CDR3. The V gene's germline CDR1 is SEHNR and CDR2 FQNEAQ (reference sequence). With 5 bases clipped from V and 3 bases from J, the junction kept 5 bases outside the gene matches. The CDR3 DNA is TGTGCCAGCAGCCTGGGACAGGGTACCAATCAGCCCCAGCATTTT. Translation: CASSLGQGTNQPQHF.

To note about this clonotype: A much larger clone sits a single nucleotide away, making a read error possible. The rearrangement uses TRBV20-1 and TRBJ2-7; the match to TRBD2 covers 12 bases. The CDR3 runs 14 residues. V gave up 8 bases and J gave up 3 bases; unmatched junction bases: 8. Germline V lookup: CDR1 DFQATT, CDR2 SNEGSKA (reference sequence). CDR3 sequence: CSSPLAGGLYEQYF. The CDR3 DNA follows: TGCAGTTCTCCTCTAGCGGGAGGGCTCTACGAGCAGTACTTC.

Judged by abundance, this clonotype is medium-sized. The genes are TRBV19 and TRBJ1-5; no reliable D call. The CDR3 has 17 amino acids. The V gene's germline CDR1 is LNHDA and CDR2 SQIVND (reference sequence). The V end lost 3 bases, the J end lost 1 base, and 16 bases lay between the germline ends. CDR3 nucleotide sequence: TGTGCCAGTAGTATCCGCCCAGGCGCAGAAAGCAATCAGCCCCAGCATTTT. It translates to CASSIRPGAESNQPQHF.

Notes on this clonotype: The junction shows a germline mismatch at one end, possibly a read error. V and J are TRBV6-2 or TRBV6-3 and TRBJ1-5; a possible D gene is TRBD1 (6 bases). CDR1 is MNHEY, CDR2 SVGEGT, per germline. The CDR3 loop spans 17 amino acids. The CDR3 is CASRSLPQGSTNHPQHF. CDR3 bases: TGTGCCAGCAGATCACTCCCACAGGGCTCTACCAATCACCCCCAGCATTTT.

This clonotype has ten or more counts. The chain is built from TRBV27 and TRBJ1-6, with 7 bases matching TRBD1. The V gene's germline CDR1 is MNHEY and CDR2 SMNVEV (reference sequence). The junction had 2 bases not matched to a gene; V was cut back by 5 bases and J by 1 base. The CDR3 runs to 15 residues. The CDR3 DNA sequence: TGTGCCAGCAGTAGACAGGGATCCTATAATTCACCCCTCCACTTT. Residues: CASSRQGSYNSPLHF.

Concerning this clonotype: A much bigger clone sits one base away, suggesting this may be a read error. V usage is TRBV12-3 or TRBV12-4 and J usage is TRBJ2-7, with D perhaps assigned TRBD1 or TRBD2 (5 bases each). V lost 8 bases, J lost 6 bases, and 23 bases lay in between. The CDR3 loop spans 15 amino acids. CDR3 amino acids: CASAHGTTRPLEQYF. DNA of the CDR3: TGTGCCAGCGCCCACGGGACGACCAGACCCCTCGAGCAGTACTTC.

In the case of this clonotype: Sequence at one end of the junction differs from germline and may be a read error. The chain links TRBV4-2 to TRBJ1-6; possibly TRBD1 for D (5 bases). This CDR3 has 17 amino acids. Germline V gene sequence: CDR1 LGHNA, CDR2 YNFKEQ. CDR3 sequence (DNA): TGTGCCAGCAGCCCTACGACAGCCTCGGGGGGTAATTCACCCCTCAACTTT. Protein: CASSPTTASGGNSPLNF.

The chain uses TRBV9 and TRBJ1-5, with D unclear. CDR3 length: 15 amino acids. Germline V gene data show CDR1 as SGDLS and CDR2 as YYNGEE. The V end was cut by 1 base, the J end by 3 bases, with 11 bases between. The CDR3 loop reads CASSVSPGHNQPQHF. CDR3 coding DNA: TGTGCCAGCAGCGTATCCCCGGGTCACAATCAGCCCCAGCATTTT. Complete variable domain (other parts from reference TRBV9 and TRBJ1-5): DSGVTQTPKHLITATGQRVTLRCSPRSGDLSVYWYQQSLDQGLQFLIQYYNGEERAKGNILERFSAQQFPDLHSELNLSSLELGDSALYFCASSVSPGHNQPQHFGDGTRLSIL.

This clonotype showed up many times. In DNA, the CDR3 is TGTGCCAGCAGCCAAGACACGGGACTAGCGAACGAGCAGTACTTC. This gives the protein CASSQDTGLANEQYF. The J gene is TRBJ2-7, the V gene TRBV4-2, with 10 bases fitting TRBD2. The J segment lost 5 bases and the V segment lost 0 bases, leaving 4 bases of the junction unmatched. The germline CDR1 and CDR2 sequences are LGHNA and YNFKEQ. This CDR3 spans 15 amino acids.